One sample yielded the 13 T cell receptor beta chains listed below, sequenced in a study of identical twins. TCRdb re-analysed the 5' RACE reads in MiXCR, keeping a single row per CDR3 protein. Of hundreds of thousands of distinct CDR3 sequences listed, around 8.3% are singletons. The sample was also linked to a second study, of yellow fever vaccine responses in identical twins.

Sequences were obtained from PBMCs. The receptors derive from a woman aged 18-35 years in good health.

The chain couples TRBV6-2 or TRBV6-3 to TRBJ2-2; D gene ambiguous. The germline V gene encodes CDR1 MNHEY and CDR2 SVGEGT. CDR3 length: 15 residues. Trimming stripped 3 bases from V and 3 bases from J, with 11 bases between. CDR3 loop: CASSYVQQYTGELFF. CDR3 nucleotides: TGTGCCAGCAGTTATGTCCAGCAGTACACCGGGGAGCTGTTTTTT.

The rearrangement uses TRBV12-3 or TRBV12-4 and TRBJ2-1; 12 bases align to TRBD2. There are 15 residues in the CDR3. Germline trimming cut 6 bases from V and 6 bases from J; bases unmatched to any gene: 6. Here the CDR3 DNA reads TGTGCCAGCAGACTAGGACTAGCGGGGAGCAATGAGCAGTTCTTC. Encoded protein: CASRLGLAGSNEQFF.

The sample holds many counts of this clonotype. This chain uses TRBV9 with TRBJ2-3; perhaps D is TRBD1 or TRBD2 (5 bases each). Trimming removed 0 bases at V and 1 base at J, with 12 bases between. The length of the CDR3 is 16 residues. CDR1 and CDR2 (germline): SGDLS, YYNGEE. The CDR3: CASSVAAEGGTDTQYF. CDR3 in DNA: TGTGCCAGCAGCGTAGCAGCGGAAGGGGGCACAGATACGCAGTATTTT.

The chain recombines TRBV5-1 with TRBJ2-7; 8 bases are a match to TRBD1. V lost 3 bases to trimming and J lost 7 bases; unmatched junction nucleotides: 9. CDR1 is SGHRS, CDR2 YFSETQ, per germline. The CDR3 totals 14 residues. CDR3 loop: CASSSTATGEEQYF. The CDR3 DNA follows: TGCGCCAGCAGCTCGACCGCGACAGGGGAGGAGCAGTACTTC.

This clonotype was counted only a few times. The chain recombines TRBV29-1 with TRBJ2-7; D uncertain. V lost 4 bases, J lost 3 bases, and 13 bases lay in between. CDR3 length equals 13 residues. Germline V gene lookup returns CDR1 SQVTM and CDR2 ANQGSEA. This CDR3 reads CSVAAPDGYEQYF. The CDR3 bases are TGCAGCGTTGCGGCCCCTGACGGCTACGAGCAGTACTTC.

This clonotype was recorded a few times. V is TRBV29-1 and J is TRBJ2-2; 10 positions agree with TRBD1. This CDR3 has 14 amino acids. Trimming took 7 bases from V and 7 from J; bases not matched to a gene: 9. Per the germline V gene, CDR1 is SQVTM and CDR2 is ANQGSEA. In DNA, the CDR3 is TGCAGCGCATCAGGGACAGGGGTGGTCGGGGAGCTGTTTTTT. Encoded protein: CSASGTGVVGELFF.

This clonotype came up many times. The CDR3 reads CASSFHRAEKLFF. For the CDR3, the DNA is TGTGCCAGCAGTTTCCACAGGGCCGAAAAACTGTTTTTT. This rearrangement joins TRBV12-3 or TRBV12-4 to TRBJ1-4, with D tentatively TRBD1 (6 bases). The CDR3 contains 13 residues. The V end was cut by 3 bases, the J end by 8 bases, with 10 bases between.

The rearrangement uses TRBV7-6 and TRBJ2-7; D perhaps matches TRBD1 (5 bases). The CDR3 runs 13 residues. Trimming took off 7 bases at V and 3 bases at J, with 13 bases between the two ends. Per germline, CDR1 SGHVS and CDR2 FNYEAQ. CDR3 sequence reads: CASILGQGYEQYF. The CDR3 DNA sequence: TGTGCCAGCATCCTTGGGCAGGGCTACGAGCAGTACTTC.

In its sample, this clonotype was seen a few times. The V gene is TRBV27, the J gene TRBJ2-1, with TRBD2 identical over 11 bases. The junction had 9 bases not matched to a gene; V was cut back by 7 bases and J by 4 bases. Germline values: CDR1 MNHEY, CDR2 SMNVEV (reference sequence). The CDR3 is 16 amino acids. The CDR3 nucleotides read TGTGCCAGCACTGGAGGGACTAGCGGTTTTTACAATGAGCAGTTCTTC. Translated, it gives CASTGGTSGFYNEQFF.

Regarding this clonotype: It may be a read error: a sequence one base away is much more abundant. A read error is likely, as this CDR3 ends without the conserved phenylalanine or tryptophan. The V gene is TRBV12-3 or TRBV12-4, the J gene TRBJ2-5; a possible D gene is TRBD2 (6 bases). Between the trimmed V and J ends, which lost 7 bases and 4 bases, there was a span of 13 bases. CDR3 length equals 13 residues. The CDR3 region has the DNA TGTGCCAGCACCGTTAGCGGAGGAGAGACCCAGTACCTC. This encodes CASTVSGGETQYL.

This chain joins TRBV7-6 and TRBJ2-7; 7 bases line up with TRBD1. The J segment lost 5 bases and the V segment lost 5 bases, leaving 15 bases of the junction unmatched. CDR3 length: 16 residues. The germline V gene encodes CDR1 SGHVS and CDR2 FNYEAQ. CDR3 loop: CASSPSLGTAGHEQYF. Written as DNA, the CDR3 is TGTGCCAGCAGCCCTTCCCTCGGGACAGCTGGCCACGAGCAGTACTTC.

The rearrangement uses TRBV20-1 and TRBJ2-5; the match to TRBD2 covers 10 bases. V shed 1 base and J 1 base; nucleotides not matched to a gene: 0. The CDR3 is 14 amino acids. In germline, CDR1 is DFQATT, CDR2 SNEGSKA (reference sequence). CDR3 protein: CSARGTSGQETQYF. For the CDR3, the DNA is TGCAGTGCTAGAGGGACTAGCGGCCAAGAGACCCAGTACTTC.

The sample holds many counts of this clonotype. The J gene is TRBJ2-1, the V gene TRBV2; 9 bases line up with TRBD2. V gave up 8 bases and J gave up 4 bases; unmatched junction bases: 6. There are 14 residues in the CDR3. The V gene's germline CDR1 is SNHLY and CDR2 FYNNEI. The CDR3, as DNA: TGTGCCAGCCAGTTGACTAGCGGATACAATGAGCAGTTCTTC. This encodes CASQLTSGYNEQFF.